Below are 13 T cell receptor beta chains sequenced from a single sample in a study of cytomegalovirus exposure and HLA in healthy donors. PCR primers comprised 60 Vbeta and 13 Jbeta primers. TCRdb's copy holds only in-frame clones and misses some; the assay was immunoSEQ multiplex PCR. This sample has roughly 150,000 clones, with 80% found just once. Sequenced: PBMCs. The receptors shown here come from a man between 25 and 39 years old in good health.

Worth noting for this clone: Mismatch with germline at one junction end may stem from a read error. J is TRBJ1-1 and V is TRBV7-9; TRBD1 aligns across 7 bases. CDR1 is SEHNR, CDR2 FQNEAQ, per germline (reference sequence). The CDR3 covers 12 residues. CDR3: CSSLRGLGEAFF. The DNA for the CDR3 is TGTTCCAGCCTCAGGGGGTTGGGTGAAGCTTTCTTT.

CDR3 in DNA: TGTGCCAGCAGCCCCCAGTGGGGCCAAAGGGCTTACAATGAGCAGTTCTTC. It specifies CASSPQWGQRAYNEQFF. The V call is TRBV7-2, the J call TRBJ2-1; D is possibly TRBD1 (5 bases). This CDR3 region has 17 residues. Between the trimmed V and J ends, which lost 5 bases and 4 bases, there was a span of 21 bases. Looked up from germline, CDR1 is SGHTA and CDR2 is FQGNSA.

This clone was seen more than once but under ten times. The chain recombines TRBV6-1 with TRBJ1-5, with a tentative D call TRBD1 (5 bases). The CDR3 length is 16 residues. Germline lookup yields CDR1 MNHNS and CDR2 SASEGT. V was shortened by 2 bases and J by 5 bases, with 16 bases between the two germline ends. CDR3 region: CASSEFLGRADQPQHF. The CDR3 DNA reads TGTGCCAGCAGTGAATTCCTGGGCAGGGCCGATCAGCCCCAGCATTTT.

This clone was counted between two and nine times. In DNA, the CDR3 is TGTGCCAGCAGGGGGGGGGAAAAACTGTTTTTT. It specifies CASRGGEKLFF. This sequence joins TRBV6-6 and TRBJ1-4, with a weak D call TRBD1 (5 bases). This CDR3 is built from 11 residues. The germline V gene encodes CDR1 MNHNY and CDR2 SVGAGI (reference sequence). Trimming removed 6 bases at V and 8 bases at J, with 7 bases between.

The chain links TRBV14 to TRBJ2-7; 7 positions agree with TRBD2. This CDR3 is 16 amino acids long. CDR1 SGHDN and CDR2 FVKESK come from the germline V gene. The junction had 12 bases not matched to a gene; V was cut back by 4 bases and J by 3 bases. CDR3 region: CASSLSSSGEIYEQYF. In nucleotides, the CDR3 is TGTGCCAGCAGCCTCAGTTCTAGCGGAGAGATCTACGAGCAGTACTTC.

This chain joins TRBV4-1 and TRBJ1-3; TRBD1 agrees at 7 bases. CDR1 is MGHRA, CDR2 YSYEKL, per germline. The CDR3 runs 15 residues. After removal of 8 bases from V and 2 bases from J, the junction contained 9 bases not matched to a gene. CDR3 residues: CASGRQGETGNTIYF. The CDR3 DNA sequence: TGCGCCAGCGGCAGACAGGGTGAGACTGGAAACACCATATATTTT.

This sequence joins TRBV6-5 and TRBJ1-4; no reliable D call. This CDR3 has 16 residues. Germline CDR1 MNHEY, CDR2 SVGAGI. V was cut by 2 bases and J by 4 bases, with 14 bases left in between. CDR3 sequence: CASSYRSQRFNEKLFF. The CDR3 region has the DNA TGTGCCAGCAGTTACCGGTCCCAAAGATTTAATGAAAAACTGTTTTTT.

The chain recombines TRBV7-8 with TRBJ1-4, with 9 bases identical to TRBD1. With 5 bases clipped from V and 8 bases from J, the junction kept 6 bases outside the gene matches. The CDR3 covers 14 residues. Germline values: CDR1 SGHVS, CDR2 FQNEAQ. Written as DNA, the CDR3 is TGTGCCAGCAGCCGGGGACAGGGTGGGGAAAAACTGTTTTTT. It codes for CASSRGQGGEKLFF.

The chain recombines TRBV7-2 with TRBJ2-3, with 7 bases that match TRBD2. V shed 2 bases and J 1 base; nucleotides not matched to a gene: 3. This CDR3 contains 15 residues. CDR1 is SGHTA and CDR2 is FQGNSA in the germline V gene. The CDR3 nucleotides read TGTGCCAGCAGCTTACTAGCGGAGCGCACAGATACGCAGTATTTT. It translates to CASSLLAERTDTQYF.

The chain has TRBV6-6 and TRBJ2-1; a weak D match, TRBD2 (8 bases). Trimming took off 2 bases at V and 3 bases at J, with 14 bases between the two ends. The CDR3 has 16 amino acids. Germline CDR1 MNHNY, CDR2 SVGAGI (reference sequence). DNA for the CDR3: TGTGCCAGCAGTTACAAGGGGGCGGGGGGCTACAATGAGCAGTTCTTC. This codes for CASSYKGAGGYNEQFF.

The V call is TRBV5-1, the J call TRBJ2-5; maybe TRBD1 (5 bases). The germline V and J ends were trimmed by 0 bases and 5 bases, with 11 bases remaining between them. This CDR3 is 14 amino acids long. Looked up from germline, CDR1 is SGHRS and CDR2 is YFSETQ. The CDR3, as DNA: TGCGCCAGCAGCTTGGCAGGGATGGGGGAGACCCAGTACTTC. As protein: CASSLAGMGETQYF.

The rearrangement uses TRBV2 and TRBJ2-7; D is unclear. The germline CDR1 and CDR2 sequences are SNHLY and FYNNEI. The CDR3 contains 12 residues. Trimming left V 1 base short and J 4 bases short, with 5 bases between. DNA for the CDR3: TGTGCCAGCAGTGAAGACGGTTACGAGCAGTACTTC. It encodes CASSEDGYEQYF.

The CDR3 region is CASSEKTGGDYEQYF. CDR3 in DNA: TGCGCCAGCAGCGAGAAGACAGGGGGAGACTACGAGCAGTACTTC. This chain connects TRBV10-1 to TRBJ2-5; TRBD1 agrees at 9 bases. The J call may be incorrect, as the DNA end agrees better with TRBJ2-7. The V gene's germline CDR1 is WNHNN and CDR2 SYGVQD (reference sequence). The CDR3 contains 15 residues.